A single sample gave rise to the 26 T cell receptor beta chains below, sequenced in a study of T-cell reconstitution after alpha-beta-depleted transplantation in children. Unique molecular identifiers were used to barcode this TCRbeta library. MiXCR, run by TCRdb on the PCR reads, gives a single entry per CDR3 protein. The repertoire holds 200,000 to 300,000 distinct CDR3 sequences, with approximately 12% as singletons. The sample here was PBMCs from the stem cell graft donor, taken from the stem cell graft. The receptors stem from a human donor who donated a stem cell graft to a child with acute lymphoblastic leukemia.

This clonotype has just a few counts. Sequence at one end of the junction differs from germline and may be a read error. The V gene is TRBV10-3, the J gene TRBJ2-5; 9 bases match TRBD1. Germline V CDR1 and CDR2: ENHRY, SYGVKD. The CDR3 consists of 15 residues. Written as DNA, the CDR3 is TGTGCCGTCAGAGGGACAGGGACTTCCCAAGAGACCCAGTACTTC. It encodes CAVRGTGTSQETQYF.

This clonotype showed up just a few times. This chain joins TRBV30 and TRBJ1-1; D gene uncertain. The germline V gene has CDR1 GTSNPN and CDR2 SVGIG (reference sequence). V gave up 4 bases and J gave up 2 bases, with 11 bases separating them. CDR3 length: 13 residues. The CDR3 is CAWMRGGNTEAFF. The CDR3 bases are TGTGCCTGGATGCGCGGCGGCAACACTGAAGCTTTCTTT.

This clonotype was observed many times. The rearrangement uses TRBV7-2 and TRBJ1-6; tentative D call: TRBD1 (5 bases). This CDR3 has 15 residues. The V gene's germline CDR1 is SGHTA and CDR2 FQGNSA. Trimming took 0 bases from V and 4 from J, leaving 7 bases between them. The CDR3 reads CASSLAGAYNSPLHF. Here the CDR3 DNA reads TGTGCCAGCAGCTTAGCAGGGGCATATAATTCACCCCTCCACTTT.

The gene calls are TRBV19 and TRBJ1-6, with a weak D call TRBD1 (6 bases). The CDR3 spans 14 residues. Germline V gene sequence: CDR1 LNHDA, CDR2 SQIVND (reference sequence). V lost 7 bases, J lost 7 bases, and 14 bases lay in between. The CDR3 nucleotides are TGTGCCAGTACCGACGGACAGTTGAATTCACCCCTCCACTTT. Its translation is CASTDGQLNSPLHF.

This clonotype was counted many times. This sequence joins TRBV7-9 and TRBJ1-1; D uncertain. Trimming cost V 4 bases and J 6 bases, with 15 bases left between them. The CDR3 runs 14 residues. The germline V gene encodes CDR1 SEHNR and CDR2 FQNEAQ (reference sequence). In DNA form, the CDR3 reads TGTGCCAGCAGCTCTGACGGAGGACGGGCTGAAGCTTTCTTT. Amino acid sequence: CASSSDGGRAEAFF.

This clonotype has ten or more counts. The V gene is TRBV28, the J gene TRBJ2-5; either TRBD1 or TRBD2 may supply D (6 bases each). The CDR3 totals 15 residues. Trimming removed 1 base from V and 3 bases from J, with 12 bases in between. CDR1 and CDR2 from the germline V gene are MDHEN and SYDVKM. The DNA of the CDR3 is TGTGCCAGCAGTTTATTGGGGGGCGCAGAAGAGACCCAGTACTTC. Its translation: CASSLLGGAEETQYF.

This clonotype was counted at least ten times. J is TRBJ2-5 and V is TRBV12-3 or TRBV12-4, with 10 bases fitting TRBD2. J lost 4 bases, V lost 5 bases, and 13 bases had no gene match. This CDR3 is 17 amino acids long. CDR3 nucleotides: TGTGCCAGCAGTCCCCGCCTAGCGGGAGATGGAAGAGAGACCCAGTACTTC. Residues: CASSPRLAGDGRETQYF.

This clonotype was detected many times. A read error may produce the germline difference seen at one junction end. V is TRBV6-5 and J is TRBJ2-5; 11 positions match TRBD2. Germline CDR1 is MNHEY and CDR2 is SVGAGI. This CDR3 is built from 16 residues. CDR3 in DNA: TGTGCCAGCAGATATTCCGGGACTAGCGGTGAAGAGGCCCAGTACTTC. Its translation: CASRYSGTSGEEAQYF.

This clonotype was observed at least ten times. The rearrangement joins TRBV28 to TRBJ2-2; D may correspond to TRBD1 or TRBD2 (6 bases each). V dropped 8 bases and J dropped 7 bases, with 14 bases sitting between them. This CDR3 has 13 amino acids. Looked up from germline, CDR1 is MDHEN and CDR2 is SYDVKM. In DNA form, the CDR3 reads TGTGCCAGCGACGGGGGCGCGTACGGGGAGCTGTTTTTT. Amino acid sequence: CASDGGAYGELFF.

This clonotype has ten or more counts. The chain joins TRBV27 to TRBJ2-5; TRBD2 is a possible D gene (6 bases). In germline, CDR1 is MNHEY, CDR2 SMNVEV (reference sequence). The CDR3 extends over 15 amino acids. Deletions cut 5 bases from V and 2 bases from J, with 15 bases between. Here the CDR3 DNA reads TGTGCCAGCAGTCTAGATCTGAGCGGGCAAGAGACCCAGTACTTC. Its translation is CASSLDLSGQETQYF.

At least ten counts were recorded for this clonotype. The rearrangement uses TRBV20-1 and TRBJ1-6; D not resolved. Germline CDR1 reads DFQATT; CDR2 reads SNEGSKA (reference sequence). Deletions cut 3 bases from V and 9 bases from J, with 21 bases between. The length of the CDR3 is 16 residues. The CDR3 protein is CSASIPPPGLFSPLHF. CDR3 in DNA: TGCAGTGCTAGCATACCGCCCCCAGGCCTTTTTTCACCCCTCCACTTT.

The DNA of the CDR3 is TGTGCCAGCAGTGTTACACGAGACCAGCCCCAGCATTTT. This translates into CASSVTRDQPQHF. This chain uses TRBV2 with TRBJ1-5, with no clear D. The length of the CDR3 is 13 residues. The germline V and J ends were trimmed by 4 bases and 7 bases, with 11 bases remaining between them. Per germline, CDR1 SNHLY and CDR2 FYNNEI.

The chain has TRBV7-7 and TRBJ1-1; 7 bases line up with TRBD1. The CDR3 consists of 13 residues. CDR1 and CDR2 (germline): SSHAT, FNYEAQ (reference sequence). V was clipped by 5 bases and J by 5 bases; unmatched bases: 5. The CDR3 bases are TGTGCCAGCAGCCCCTGGACAGGTACTGAAGCTTTCTTT. It encodes CASSPWTGTEAFF.

This clonotype was found many times. The chain uses TRBV6-5 and TRBJ2-1, with 11 positions matching TRBD2. The germline V gene has CDR1 MNHEY and CDR2 SVGAGI. Unmatched junction bases numbered 10, after V lost 2 bases and J lost 4 bases. This CDR3 contains 18 residues. DNA of the CDR3: TGTGCCAGCAGTTACACTCTACTACTAGCGGGAGATTACAATGAGCAGTTCTTC. This encodes CASSYTLLLAGDYNEQFF.

This clonotype was counted many times. CDR3 bases: TGCGCCAGCAGTGAGTCGCGTGGAGGGGCCCGTGAGACCCAGTACTTC. Its translation: CASSESRGGARETQYF. V gene TRBV10-1 combines with J gene TRBJ2-5; the D gene is possibly TRBD2 (6 bases). CDR1 WNHNN and CDR2 SYGVQD come from the germline V gene (reference sequence). Trimming removed 0 bases from V and 5 bases from J, with 16 bases in between. The CDR3 has 16 residues.

This CDR3 reads CASSLDGGMNTGELFF. The CDR3 nucleotides are TGTGCCAGCAGCTTAGACGGGGGGATGAACACCGGGGAGCTGTTTTTT. The chain joins TRBV7-6 to TRBJ2-2, with 7 bases fitting TRBD2. V trimming: 1 base; J trimming: 1 base; junction bases outside the gene matches: 3. This CDR3 is built from 16 residues. Germline V lookup: CDR1 SGHVS, CDR2 FNYEAQ.

This clonotype was counted many times. V is TRBV10-3 and J is TRBJ2-3; no clear D. Deletions cut 7 bases from V and 2 bases from J, with 7 bases between. The germline CDR1 and CDR2 sequences are ENHRY and SYGVKD. There are 12 residues in the CDR3. CDR3 loop: CAIIDFTDTQYF. The CDR3 DNA sequence: TGTGCCATCATCGACTTCACAGATACGCAGTATTTT.

This clonotype has ten or more counts. The rearrangement links TRBV10-3 to TRBJ1-1; TRBD1 agrees at 9 bases. This CDR3 is 18 amino acids long. From germline, CDR1 is ENHRY and CDR2 SYGVKD. Trimming took 6 bases from V and 1 from J; bases not matched to a gene: 15. The CDR3 here is CAIRVASPGQGRNTEAFF. The CDR3 DNA reads TGTGCCATCAGAGTGGCCTCCCCGGGACAGGGAAGGAACACTGAAGCTTTCTTT.

This clonotype was picked up many times. The final CDR3 position lacks the conserved phenylalanine or tryptophan, pointing to a likely read error. The DNA is left out, because the CDR3 cannot be placed on it with certainty; the CDR3 is given as TCRdb lists it. The CDR3 loop reads CASSEPGRASVV. This chain joins TRBV6-1 and TRBJ1-2. The CDR3 contains 12 residues when both ends are counted. Germline-derived CDR1 and CDR2 are MNHNS and SASEGT.

This clonotype was detected many times. This sequence joins TRBV19 and TRBJ2-3; D is tentatively TRBD1 or TRBD2 (6 bases each). The CDR3 length is 16 residues. Germline V gene data show CDR1 as LNHDA and CDR2 as SQIVND (reference sequence). With 8 bases removed from V and 2 bases from J, the gap between germline ends came to 20 bases. The CDR3 loop is CASSQEGDLVTDTQYF. The CDR3 nucleotides are TGTGCCAGTTCCCAGGAGGGGGATTTGGTCACAGATACGCAGTATTTT.

This clonotype was seen ten or more times. The V gene is TRBV12-3 or TRBV12-4, the J gene TRBJ2-1, with 8 bases that match TRBD2. V trimming: 6 bases; J trimming: 7 bases; junction bases outside the gene matches: 20. The CDR3 is made up of 18 amino acids. Written as DNA, the CDR3 is TGTGCCAGCAGGAGAGGTGGAGTCGGGGGGGCTCTTGTTAATGAGCAGTTCTTC. It codes for CASRRGGVGGALVNEQFF.

This rearrangement joins TRBV12-3 or TRBV12-4 to TRBJ2-1, with a weak D call TRBD2 (6 bases). Trimming removed 7 bases at V and 7 bases at J, with 8 bases between. The CDR3 has 11 residues. CDR3 coding DNA: TGTGCCAGCATGGAGGGGAATGAGCAGTTCTTC. Encoded protein: CASMEGNEQFF.

This sequence joins TRBV18 and TRBJ1-2; D not resolved. CDR3 length equals 14 residues. Trimming shortened V by 0 bases and J by 6 bases, and 11 bases separated the two germline ends. The germline V gene encodes CDR1 KGHSH and CDR2 LQKENI. The chain's CDR3 is CASSPPNLLNGYTF. CDR3 bases: TGTGCCAGCTCACCACCGAACTTACTAAATGGCTACACCTTC.

Remarks on this clonotype: This sequence may be a read error, since a much larger clone differs from it by one base. The chain has TRBV13 and TRBJ2-1; D may be TRBD1 (5 bases). The CDR3 runs to 13 residues. CDR1 is PRHDT, CDR2 FYEKMQ, per germline (reference sequence). The CDR3 is CASSLTGDNEHFF. The CDR3 DNA reads TGTGCCAGCAGTCTTACAGGCGACAATGAGCATTTCTTC.

In its sample, this clonotype was seen many times. The CDR3: CASSPPGEEQYF. CDR3 DNA: TGCGCCAGCAGCCCCCCCGGGGAAGAGCAGTACTTC. The V and J genes are TRBV5-1 and TRBJ2-7; D possibly corresponds to TRBD2 (5 bases). Looked up from germline, CDR1 is SGHRS and CDR2 is YFSETQ. The V end was cut by 4 bases, the J end by 7 bases, with 12 bases between. The length of the CDR3 is 12 residues.

This clonotype was seen a handful of times. This chain uses TRBV5-6 with TRBJ1-1; D not resolved. The V and J ends lost 4 bases and 1 base respectively, with 14 bases between them. Per germline, CDR1 SGHDT and CDR2 YYEEEE. The CDR3 is 15 residues long. CDR3 sequence: CASSAPRHRNTEAFF. The CDR3 DNA follows: TGTGCCAGCAGCGCACCCAGGCACCGGAACACTGAAGCTTTCTTT.